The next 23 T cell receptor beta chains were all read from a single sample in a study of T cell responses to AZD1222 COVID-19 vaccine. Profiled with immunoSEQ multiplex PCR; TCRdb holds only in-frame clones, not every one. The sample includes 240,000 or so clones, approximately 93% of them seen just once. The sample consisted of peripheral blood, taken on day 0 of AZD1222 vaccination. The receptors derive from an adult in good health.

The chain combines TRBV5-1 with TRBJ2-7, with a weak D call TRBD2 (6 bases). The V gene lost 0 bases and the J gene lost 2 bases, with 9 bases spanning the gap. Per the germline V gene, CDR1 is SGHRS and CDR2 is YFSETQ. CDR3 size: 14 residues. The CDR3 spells CASSLETGAYEQYF. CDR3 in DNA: TGCGCCAGCAGCTTGGAAACGGGAGCCTACGAGCAGTACTTC.

The CDR3 bases are TGTGCCAGCAGCCCCCAGTGGGGAGGTGACACCGGGGAGCTGTTTTTT. Residues: CASSPQWGGDTGELFF. The rearrangement links TRBV5-4 to TRBJ2-2, with D possibly matching TRBD2 (6 bases). Trimming pared 4 bases from V and 3 bases from J, leaving 16 bases between. CDR3 length: 16 residues. Germline V lookup: CDR1 SGHNT, CDR2 YYREEE (reference sequence). The complete variable domain, with remaining parts taken from reference TRBV5-4 and TRBJ2-2, reads ETGVTQSPTHLIKTRGQQVTLRCSSQSGHNTVSWYQQALGQGPQFIFQYYREEENGRGNFPPRFSGLQFPNYSSELNVNALELDDSALYLCASSPQWGGDTGELFFGEGSRLTVL.

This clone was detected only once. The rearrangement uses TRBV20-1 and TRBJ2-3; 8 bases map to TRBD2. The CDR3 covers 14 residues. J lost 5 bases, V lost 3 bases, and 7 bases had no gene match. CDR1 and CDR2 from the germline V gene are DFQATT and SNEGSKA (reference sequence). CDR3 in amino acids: CSASIGGGRDTQYF. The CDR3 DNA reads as TGCAGTGCTAGTATCGGGGGGGGCCGAGATACGCAGTATTTT.

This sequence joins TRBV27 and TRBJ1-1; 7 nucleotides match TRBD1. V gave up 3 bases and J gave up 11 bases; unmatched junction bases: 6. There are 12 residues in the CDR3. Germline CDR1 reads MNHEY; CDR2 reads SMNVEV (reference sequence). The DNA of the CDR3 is TGTGCCAGCAGTTTCCAACAGGGGAGGGCTTTCTTT. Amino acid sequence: CASSFQQGRAFF.

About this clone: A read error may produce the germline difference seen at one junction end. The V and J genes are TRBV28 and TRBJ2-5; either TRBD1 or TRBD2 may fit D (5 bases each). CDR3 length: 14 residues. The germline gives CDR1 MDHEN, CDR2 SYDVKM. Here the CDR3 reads CTSRPGAVTQTQYF. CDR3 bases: TGTACCAGCAGGCCCGGGGCGGTTACCCAGACCCAGTACTTC. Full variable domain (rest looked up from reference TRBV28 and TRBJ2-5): DVKVTQSSRYLVKRTGEKVFLECVQDMDHENMFWYRQDPGLGLRLIYFSYDVKMKEKGDIPEGYSVSREKKERFSLILESASTNQTSMYLCTSRPGAVTQTQYFGPGTRLLVL.

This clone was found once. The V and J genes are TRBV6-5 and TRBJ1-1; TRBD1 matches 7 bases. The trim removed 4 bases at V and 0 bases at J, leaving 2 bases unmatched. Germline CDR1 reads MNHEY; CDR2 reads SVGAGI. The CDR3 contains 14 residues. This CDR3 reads CASSLGQLNTEAFF. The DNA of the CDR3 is TGTGCCAGCAGTTTGGGACAGTTGAACACTGAAGCTTTCTTT.

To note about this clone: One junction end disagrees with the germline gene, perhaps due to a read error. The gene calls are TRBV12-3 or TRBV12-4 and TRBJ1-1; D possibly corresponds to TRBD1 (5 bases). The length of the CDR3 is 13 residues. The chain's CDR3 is CASILGTGQEAFF. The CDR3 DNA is TGTGCCAGCATTTTAGGCACAGGCCAAGAAGCTTTCTTT.

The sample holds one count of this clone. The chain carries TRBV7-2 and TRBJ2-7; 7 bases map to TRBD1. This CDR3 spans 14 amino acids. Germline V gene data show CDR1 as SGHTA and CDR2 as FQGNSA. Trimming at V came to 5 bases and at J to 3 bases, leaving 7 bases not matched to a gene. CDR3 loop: CASSPRTGNYEQYF. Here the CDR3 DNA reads TGTGCCAGCAGCCCTCGGACAGGTAACTACGAGCAGTACTTC.

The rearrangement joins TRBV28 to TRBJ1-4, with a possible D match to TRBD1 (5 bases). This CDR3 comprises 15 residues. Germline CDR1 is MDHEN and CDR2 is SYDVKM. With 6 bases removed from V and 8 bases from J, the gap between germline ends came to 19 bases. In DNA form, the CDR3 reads TGTGCCAGCAGCTTACCCCCGGGGACGGGCGAAAAACTGTTTTTT. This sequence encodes CASSLPPGTGEKLFF. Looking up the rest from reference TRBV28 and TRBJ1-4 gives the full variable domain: DVKVTQSSRYLVKRTGEKVFLECVQDMDHENMFWYRQDPGLGLRLIYFSYDVKMKEKGDIPEGYSVSREKKERFSLILESASTNQTSMYLCASSLPPGTGEKLFFGSGTQLSVL.

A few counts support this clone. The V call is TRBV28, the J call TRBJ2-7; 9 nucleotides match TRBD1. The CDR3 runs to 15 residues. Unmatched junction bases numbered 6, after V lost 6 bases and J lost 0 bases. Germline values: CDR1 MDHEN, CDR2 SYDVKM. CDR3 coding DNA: TGTGCCAGCAGACCCGGACAGGGGCCCTCCTACGAGCAGTACTTC. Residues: CASRPGQGPSYEQYF.

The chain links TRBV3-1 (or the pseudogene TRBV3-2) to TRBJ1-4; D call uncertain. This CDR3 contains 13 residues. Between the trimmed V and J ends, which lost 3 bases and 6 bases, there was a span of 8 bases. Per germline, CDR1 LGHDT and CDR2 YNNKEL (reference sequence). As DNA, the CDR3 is TGTGCCAGCAGCCAGGGCGGGGATGAAAAACTGTTTTTT. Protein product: CASSQGGDEKLFF.

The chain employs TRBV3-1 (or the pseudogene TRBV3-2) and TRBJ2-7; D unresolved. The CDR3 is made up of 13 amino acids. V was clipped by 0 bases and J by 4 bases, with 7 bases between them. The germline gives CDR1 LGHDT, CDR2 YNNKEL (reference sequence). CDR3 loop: CASSQEPGYEQYF. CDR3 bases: TGTGCCAGCAGCCAAGAGCCCGGTTACGAGCAGTACTTC.

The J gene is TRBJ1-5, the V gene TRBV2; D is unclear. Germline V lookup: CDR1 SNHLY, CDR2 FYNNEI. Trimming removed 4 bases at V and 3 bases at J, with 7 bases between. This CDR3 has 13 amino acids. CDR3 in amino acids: CASSAENNQPQHF. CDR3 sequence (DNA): TGTGCCAGCAGTGCGGAGAACAATCAGCCCCAGCATTTT.

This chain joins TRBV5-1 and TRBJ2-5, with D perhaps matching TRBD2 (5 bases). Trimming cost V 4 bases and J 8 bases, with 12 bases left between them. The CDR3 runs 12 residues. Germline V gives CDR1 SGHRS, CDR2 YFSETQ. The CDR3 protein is CASSTVGVTQYF. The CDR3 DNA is TGCGCCAGCAGCACGGTGGGAGTCACCCAGTACTTC.

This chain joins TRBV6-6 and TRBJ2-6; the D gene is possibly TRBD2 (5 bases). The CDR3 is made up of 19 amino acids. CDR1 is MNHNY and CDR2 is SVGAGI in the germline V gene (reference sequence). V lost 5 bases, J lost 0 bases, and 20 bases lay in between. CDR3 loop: CASSPREGFTGSGANVLTF. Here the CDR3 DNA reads TGTGCCAGCAGTCCCCGAGAGGGTTTTACTGGCTCTGGGGCCAACGTCCTGACTTTC.

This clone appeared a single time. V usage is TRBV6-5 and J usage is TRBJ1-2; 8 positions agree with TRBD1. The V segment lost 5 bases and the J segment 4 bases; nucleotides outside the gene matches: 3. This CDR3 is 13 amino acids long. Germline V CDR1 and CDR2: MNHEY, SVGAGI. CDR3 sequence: CASSTGGGYGYTF. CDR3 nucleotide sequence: TGTGCCAGCAGTACAGGGGGAGGCTATGGCTACACCTTC.

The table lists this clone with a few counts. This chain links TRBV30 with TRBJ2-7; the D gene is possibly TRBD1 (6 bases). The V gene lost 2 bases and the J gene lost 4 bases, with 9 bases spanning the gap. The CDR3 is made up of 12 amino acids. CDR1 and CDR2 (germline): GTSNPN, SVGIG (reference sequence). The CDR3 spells CAWSPDRYEQYF. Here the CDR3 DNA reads TGTGCCTGGAGTCCCGACAGGTACGAGCAGTACTTC. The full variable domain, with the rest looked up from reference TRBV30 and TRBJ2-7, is SQTIHQWPATLVQPVGSPLSLECTVEGTSNPNLYWYRQAAGRGLQLLFYSVGIGQISSEVPQNLSASRPQDRQFILSSKKLLLSDSGFYLCAWSPDRYEQYFGPGTRLTVT.

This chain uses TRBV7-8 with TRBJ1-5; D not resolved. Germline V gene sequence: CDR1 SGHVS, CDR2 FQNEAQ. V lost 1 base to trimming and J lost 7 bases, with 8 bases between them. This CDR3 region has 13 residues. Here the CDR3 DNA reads TGTGCCAGCAGCTTAGGTGGTGGGCAGCCCCAGCATTTT. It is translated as CASSLGGGQPQHF.

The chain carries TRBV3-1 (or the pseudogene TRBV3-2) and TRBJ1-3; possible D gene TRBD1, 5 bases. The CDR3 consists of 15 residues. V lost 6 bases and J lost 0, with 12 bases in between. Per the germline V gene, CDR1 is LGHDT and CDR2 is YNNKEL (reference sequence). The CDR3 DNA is TGTGCCAGCAGTCATGTGGGGCACTCTGGAAACACCATATATTTT. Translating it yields CASSHVGHSGNTIYF.

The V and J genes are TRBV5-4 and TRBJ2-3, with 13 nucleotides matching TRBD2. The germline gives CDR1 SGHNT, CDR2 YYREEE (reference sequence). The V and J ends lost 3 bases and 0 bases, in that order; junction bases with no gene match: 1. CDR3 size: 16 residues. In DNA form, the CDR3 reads TGTGCCAGCAGCTGGGGACTAGCGGGGAGCACAGATACGCAGTATTTT. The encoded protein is CASSWGLAGSTDTQYF.

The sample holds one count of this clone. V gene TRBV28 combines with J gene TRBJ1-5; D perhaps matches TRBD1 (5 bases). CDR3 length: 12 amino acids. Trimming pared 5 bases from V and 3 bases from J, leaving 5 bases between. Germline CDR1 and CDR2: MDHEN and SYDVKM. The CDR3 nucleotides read TGTGCCAGCAGTGGGACCAATCAGCCCCAGCATTTT. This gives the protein CASSGTNQPQHF.

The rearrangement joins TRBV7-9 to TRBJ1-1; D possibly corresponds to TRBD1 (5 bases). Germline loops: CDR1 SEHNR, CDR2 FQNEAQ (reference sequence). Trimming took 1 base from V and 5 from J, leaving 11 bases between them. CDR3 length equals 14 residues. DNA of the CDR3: TGTGCCAGCAGCTTAGAGGGGAGGAGTACTGAAGCTTTCTTT. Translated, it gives CASSLEGRSTEAFF. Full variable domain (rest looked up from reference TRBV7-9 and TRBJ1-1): DTGVSQNPRHKITKRGQNVTFRCDPISEHNRLYWYRQTLGQGPEFLTYFQNEAQLEKSRLLSDRFSAERPKGSFSTLEIQRTEQGDSAMYLCASSLEGRSTEAFFGQGTRLTVV.

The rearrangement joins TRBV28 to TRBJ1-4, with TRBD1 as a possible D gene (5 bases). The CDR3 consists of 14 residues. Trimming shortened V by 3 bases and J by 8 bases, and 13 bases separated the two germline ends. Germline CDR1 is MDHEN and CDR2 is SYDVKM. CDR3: CASSLGPFGEKLFF. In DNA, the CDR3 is TGTGCCAGCAGTTTGGGACCCTTCGGGGAAAAACTGTTTTTT.